The 32 T cell receptor beta chains below all came from one sample that was sequenced in a study of human T cells and chemical hapten exposure. TCRdb re-called the RACE reads through MiXCR, storing one row per CDR3 protein. The profile shows about 120,000 distinct CDR3 sequences, approximately 15% of them singletons. The time point is: patch test 1, 2 weeks after DPC sensitization. Treatment in this sample: therapeutic diphenylcyclopropenone sensitization with weekly scalp DPC. The starting material was whole blood, obtained in connection with sensitization to the hapten diphenylcyclopropenone (DPC). The receptors come from a young man with alopecia areata. Some clones in this sample may be carry-over from other donors' samples.

CDR3 nucleotide sequence: TGTGCCAGCAGTTACTTGGGACTAGCGGGGGCTACGAATGAGCAGTTCTTC. Translation gives CASSYLGLAGATNEQFF. This chain links TRBV6-5 with TRBJ2-1, with 14 bases that match TRBD2. Germline CDR1 and CDR2: MNHEY and SVGAGI. After removal of 1 base from V and 7 bases from J, the junction contained 6 bases not matched to a gene. This CDR3 has 17 amino acids.

This clonotype has a handful of counts. The gene calls are TRBV29-1 and TRBJ1-1; D unclear. There are 10 residues in the CDR3. Deletions cut 4 bases from V and 8 bases from J, with 8 bases between. Germline assignment: CDR1 SQVTM and CDR2 ANQGSEA. Here the CDR3 reads CSVGQVEAFF. CDR3 in DNA: TGCAGCGTTGGACAAGTAGAAGCTTTCTTT. Together with reference TRBV29-1 and TRBJ1-1, the CDR3 gives the full variable domain: SAVISQKPSRDICQRGTSLTIQCQVDSQVTMMFWYRQQPGQSLTLIATANQGSEATYESGFVIDKFPISRPNLTFSTLTVSNMSPEDSSIYLCSVGQVEAFFGQGTRLTVV.

This chain connects TRBV6-2 or TRBV6-3 to TRBJ2-7, with TRBD2 as a possible D gene (5 bases). The CDR3 consists of 11 residues. Trimming took 6 bases from V and 6 from J, leaving 9 bases between them. CDR1 MNHEY and CDR2 SVGEGT come from the germline V gene. The CDR3 here is CASSHGGEQYF. The CDR3 bases are TGTGCCAGCAGCCACGGAGGCGAGCAGTACTTC.

This clonotype came up many times. This rearrangement joins TRBV7-3 to TRBJ1-1, with TRBD1 as a possible D gene (5 bases). Germline CDR1 is SGHTA and CDR2 is FQGTGA. This CDR3 spans 14 amino acids. Trimming left V 5 bases short and J 1 base short, with 11 bases between. CDR3 nucleotides: TGTGCCAGCAGCGGCACGGGACGGAACACTGAAGCTTTCTTT. It codes for CASSGTGRNTEAFF.

This clonotype turned up a few times. This chain joins TRBV12-3 or TRBV12-4 and TRBJ1-1; the D is unclear. Between the trimmed V and J ends, which lost 2 bases and 6 bases, there was a span of 7 bases. There are 12 residues in the CDR3. CDR3 amino acids: CASSLFESEAFF. CDR3 nucleotide sequence: TGTGCCAGCAGTTTATTCGAGTCTGAAGCTTTCTTT.

This clonotype was observed a handful of times. This chain uses TRBV7-6 with TRBJ2-4, with D perhaps matching TRBD1 (5 bases). The CDR3 spans 18 residues. V was trimmed by 1 base and J by 0 bases, leaving 16 bases between them. Germline V CDR1 and CDR2: SGHVS, FNYEAQ. The CDR3 coding sequence is TGTGCCAGCAGCTTAGTGGTAGGGGCGGACATAGCCAAAAACATTCAGTACTTC. Its translation: CASSLVVGADIAKNIQYF.

This clonotype was picked up a small number of times. CDR3 DNA sequence: TGTGCCAGCTCACTCCCCGGGACAGGGTACGAGCAGTACTTC. It encodes CASSLPGTGYEQYF. The V call is TRBV18, the J call TRBJ2-7; TRBD1 agrees at 9 bases. The germline V gene has CDR1 KGHSH and CDR2 LQKENI. J was trimmed by 4 bases and V by 4 bases; bases with no gene match: 5. CDR3 length: 14 residues. Drawing the rest from reference TRBV18 and TRBJ2-7, the complete variable domain is NAGVMQNPRHLVRRRGQEARLRCSPMKGHSHVYWYRQLPEEGLKFMVYLQKENIIDESGMPKERFSAEFPKEGPSILRIQQVVRGDSAAYFCASSLPGTGYEQYFGPGTRLTVT.

There are a few counts of this clonotype. This rearrangement joins TRBV19 to TRBJ1-2; the D is unclear. The CDR3 length is 11 residues. Trimming cost V 5 bases and J 8 bases, with 9 bases left between them. Germline V gene data show CDR1 as LNHDA and CDR2 as SQIVND (reference sequence). The CDR3 DNA reads TGTGCCAGTAGTGCGGCAAGCGGCTACACCTTC. Translated: CASSAASGYTF.

In its sample, this clonotype was seen a few times. CDR3 sequence (DNA): TGCGCCAGCAGCCAAACAGGGAAGGAGACCCAGTACTTC. Protein sequence: CASSQTGKETQYF. The rearrangement uses TRBV4-3 and TRBJ2-5, with a tentative D call TRBD1 (6 bases). Trimming took off 2 bases at V and 5 bases at J, with 9 bases between the two ends. This CDR3 contains 13 residues. Germline CDR1 LGHNA, CDR2 YSLEER.

This clonotype was counted only a few times. The chain uses TRBV15 and TRBJ1-4; D unresolved. The V end was cut by 3 bases, the J end by 4 bases, with 15 bases between. CDR1 is LNHNV and CDR2 is YYDKDF in the germline V gene (reference sequence). This CDR3 region has 16 residues. The CDR3 loop is CATSRPGGLINEKLFF. For the CDR3, the DNA is TGTGCCACCAGCAGGCCCGGAGGCCTGATTAATGAAAAACTGTTTTTT.

The CDR3 here is CATSESGQLNQPQHF. The CDR3 nucleotides are TGTGCCACCAGTGAGAGTGGGCAGCTTAATCAGCCCCAGCATTTT. The genes are TRBV24-1 and TRBJ1-5; unclear D gene. Germline CDR1 KGHDR, CDR2 SFDVKD. V was pared by 4 bases and J by 4 bases, with 13 bases between. CDR3 length: 15 amino acids.

This clonotype showed up just a few times. The CDR3 sequence: CASSRTGINEQFF. In DNA form, the CDR3 reads TGTGCCAGCAGCCGGACGGGAATCAATGAGCAGTTCTTC. The chain is built from TRBV11-2 and TRBJ2-1, with D possibly matching TRBD2 (5 bases). Germline CDR1 reads SGHAT; CDR2 reads FQNNGV. CDR3 size: 13 residues. The germline V and J ends were trimmed by 5 bases and 6 bases, with 11 bases remaining between them.

This clonotype was counted at least ten times. V usage is TRBV18 and J usage is TRBJ2-7; D is undetermined. There are 10 residues in the CDR3. CDR1 and CDR2 (germline): KGHSH, LQKENI. Trimming shortened V by 3 bases and J by 3 bases, and 0 bases separated the two germline ends. DNA for the CDR3: TGTGCCAGCTCACCCTACGAGCAGTACGTC. Its protein product is CASSPYEQYV.

The genes are TRBV10-3 and TRBJ2-3, with a weak D call TRBD2 (6 bases). The CDR3 length is 16 residues. Per germline, CDR1 ENHRY and CDR2 SYGVKD. The V end lost 10 bases, the J end lost 6 bases, and 26 bases lay between the germline ends. The CDR3 reads CATRPTSSEWLDTQYF. The CDR3 nucleotides read TGTGCCACCAGGCCCACTAGCTCGGAATGGTTGGATACGCAGTATTTT.

V is TRBV20-1 and J is TRBJ2-2, with 10 bases that match TRBD2. The ends lost 6 bases at V and 5 bases at J; junction bases unmatched: 6. CDR1 DFQATT and CDR2 SNEGSKA come from the germline V gene (reference sequence). CDR3 length: 14 residues. The CDR3 protein is CSARGLALTGELFF. The CDR3 nucleotides read TGCAGTGCGCGGGGACTAGCGTTAACCGGGGAGCTGTTTTTT.

In this sample, this clonotype turned up a few times. The chain has TRBV14 and TRBJ2-1; D is tentatively TRBD1 or TRBD2 (5 bases each). The germline CDR1 and CDR2 sequences are SGHDN and FVKESK. This CDR3 contains 13 residues. With 1 base removed from V and 9 bases from J, the gap between germline ends came to 10 bases. This CDR3 reads CASSQGWGTEQFF. In nucleotides, the CDR3 is TGTGCCAGCAGCCAAGGTTGGGGGACTGAGCAGTTCTTC.

This clonotype was recorded a few times. The V gene is TRBV4-3, the J gene TRBJ1-2; 10 bases match TRBD1. The CDR3 length is 16 residues. V lost 3 bases to trimming and J lost 3 bases; unmatched junction nucleotides: 7. CDR1 is LGHNA and CDR2 is YSLEER in the germline V gene. The CDR3 nucleotides read TGCGCCAGCAGCCAGGGAGCCGGGACAGGGGACTATGGCTACACCTTC. It translates to CASSQGAGTGDYGYTF.

A few counts support this clonotype. The rearrangement joins TRBV6-2 or TRBV6-3 to TRBJ2-3; D is ambiguous. The CDR3 contains 12 residues. Looked up from germline, CDR1 is MNHEY and CDR2 is SVGEGT. Trimming pared 5 bases from V and 6 bases from J, leaving 9 bases between. Here the CDR3 reads CASSVYLDTQYF. The CDR3 bases are TGTGCCAGCAGTGTGTACTTGGATACGCAGTATTTT.

Concerning this clonotype itself: This may arise from a read error, as a much more abundant clone is one base away. The gene calls are TRBV20-1 and TRBJ1-5, with TRBD1 matching 8 bases. Germline V gives CDR1 DFQATT, CDR2 SNEGSKA (reference sequence). The CDR3 is made up of 13 amino acids. The CDR3 coding sequence is TGCAGTGCTGCACCTACAGGGGGACAGCCCCTGCATTTT. Translating gives CSAAPTGGQPLHF.

This clonotype has at least ten counts. This chain connects TRBV18 to TRBJ2-7; 7 bases agree with TRBD1. Germline CDR1 KGHSH, CDR2 LQKENI. The CDR3 covers 15 residues. V gave up 6 bases and J gave up 7 bases; unmatched junction bases: 15. The CDR3 nucleotides are TGTGCCAGCTCTCCGACAGGGTCTGGGACGGGAGAGCAGTACTTC. Protein product: CASSPTGSGTGEQYF.

This clonotype was seen at least ten times. The genes are TRBV29-1 and TRBJ2-1, with 7 bases that match TRBD2. V lost 7 bases, J lost 5 bases, and 11 bases stayed unmatched. This CDR3 has 14 amino acids. The germline gives CDR1 SQVTM, CDR2 ANQGSEA. The CDR3 DNA sequence: TGCAGCGCTCGAAGGGCTAGCGGCAACAATGAGCAGTTCTTC. Translating it yields CSARRASGNNEQFF.

This chain connects TRBV18 to TRBJ2-5; 8 nucleotides line up with TRBD2. CDR1 KGHSH and CDR2 LQKENI come from the germline V gene. The CDR3 is 17 residues long. Unmatched junction bases numbered 10, after V lost 3 bases and J lost 1 base. CDR3 bases: TGTGCCAGCTCACCCCCCTTTGGCGGGGGGTTCCAAGAGACCCAGTACTTC. Encoded protein: CASSPPFGGGFQETQYF.

The sample holds a few counts of this clonotype. This chain joins TRBV7-8 and TRBJ1-1; D gene uncertain. Germline V gene lookup returns CDR1 SGHVS and CDR2 FQNEAQ. Trimming took 1 base from V and 0 from J, leaving 9 bases between them. The CDR3 has 15 amino acids. Here the CDR3 reads CASSLVPGLNTEAFF. CDR3 DNA: TGTGCCAGCAGCTTAGTCCCCGGCTTGAACACTGAAGCTTTCTTT.

This chain links TRBV10-3 with TRBJ2-7, with TRBD1 matching 9 bases. Germline V CDR1 and CDR2: ENHRY, SYGVKD. Losses at the gene ends were 4 bases for V and 6 bases for J; bases not matched to a gene: 4. CDR3 length: 13 amino acids. CDR3: CAISATGGGEQYV. The CDR3, as DNA: TGTGCCATCAGTGCCACAGGGGGCGGCGAGCAGTACGTC.

The chain couples TRBV4-1 to TRBJ2-5; a possible D gene is TRBD2 (7 bases). The CDR3 spans 16 residues. V gave up 0 bases and J gave up 5 bases, with 16 bases separating them. In germline, CDR1 is MGHRA, CDR2 YSYEKL. This CDR3 reads CASSQEAGAYGETQYF. Here the CDR3 DNA reads TGCGCCAGCAGCCAAGAGGCGGGGGCATATGGGGAGACCCAGTACTTC.

V gene TRBV20-1 combines with J gene TRBJ2-5; either TRBD1 or TRBD2 may fit D (7 bases each). The V and J ends lost 3 bases and 4 bases respectively, with 18 bases between them. The germline V gene has CDR1 DFQATT and CDR2 SNEGSKA (reference sequence). CDR3 length equals 15 residues. CDR3 in DNA: TGCAGTGCTAGGCCCCGGGCAGGGGGGGGAGAGACCCAGTACTTC. It encodes CSARPRAGGGETQYF.

This clonotype was detected many times. The CDR3 DNA sequence: TGTGCCAGCAGCTCTAGGGACGGTCAAGAGACCCAGTACTTC. As protein: CASSSRDGQETQYF. The genes are TRBV5-4 and TRBJ2-5; the D gene could be TRBD1 or TRBD2 (5 bases each). V gave up 3 bases and J gave up 2 bases, with 11 bases separating them. Germline CDR1 is SGHNT and CDR2 is YYREEE (reference sequence). The CDR3 extends over 14 amino acids.

This clonotype was recorded at least ten times. V is TRBV6-5 and J is TRBJ1-6; 8 bases line up with TRBD1. The CDR3 has 15 residues. CDR1 is MNHEY, CDR2 SVGAGI, per germline. The trim removed 7 bases at V and 6 bases at J, leaving 8 bases unmatched. The CDR3 DNA sequence: TGTGCCAGCATGCTGGACAGGGAGGCTAATTCACCCCTCCACTTT. The encoded protein is CASMLDREANSPLHF.

The sample holds a few counts of this clonotype. The V gene is TRBV11-2, the J gene TRBJ2-5, with D hard to call. The V end was cut by 5 bases, the J end by 2 bases, with 15 bases between. This CDR3 has 15 amino acids. Germline V gives CDR1 SGHAT, CDR2 FQNNGV. The CDR3 DNA reads as TGTGCCAGCAGCCAAGAGACATGGCTTCAAGAGACCCAGTACTTC. Protein: CASSQETWLQETQYF. The entire variable domain, with the rest obtained from reference TRBV11-2 and TRBJ2-5, is as follows: EAGVAQSPRYKIIEKRQSVAFWCNPISGHATLYWYQQILGQGPKLLIQFQNNGVVDDSQLPKDRFSAERLKGVDSTLKIQPAKLEDSAVYLCASSQETWLQETQYFGPGTRLLVL.

This sequence joins TRBV14 and TRBJ1-3; D not certain. The CDR3 loop spans 11 amino acids. The V end was cut by 5 bases, the J end by 9 bases, with 8 bases between. Germline values: CDR1 SGHDN, CDR2 FVKESK. CDR3 DNA: TGTGCCAGCAGCTGCAGAGGCACCATATATTTT. It is translated as CASSCRGTIYF.

V gene TRBV7-2 combines with J gene TRBJ1-4; perhaps TRBD1 as D (5 bases). The CDR3 covers 14 residues. CDR1 SGHTA and CDR2 FQGNSA come from the germline V gene. The germline V and J ends were trimmed by 5 bases and 7 bases, with 14 bases remaining between them. The CDR3 DNA is TGTGCCAGCAGCCGCCCCGGGGGGGTTGAAAAACTGTTTTTT. Translated, it gives CASSRPGGVEKLFF.

This clonotype was observed many times. V gene TRBV5-6 combines with J gene TRBJ1-3; D remains unclear. Trimming shortened V by 2 bases and J by 4 bases, and 7 bases separated the two germline ends. The CDR3 has 13 amino acids. From germline, CDR1 is SGHDT and CDR2 YYEEEE. The CDR3 reads CASSFLLGNTIYF. CDR3 in DNA: TGTGCCAGCAGCTTTCTCCTGGGAAACACCATATATTTT.